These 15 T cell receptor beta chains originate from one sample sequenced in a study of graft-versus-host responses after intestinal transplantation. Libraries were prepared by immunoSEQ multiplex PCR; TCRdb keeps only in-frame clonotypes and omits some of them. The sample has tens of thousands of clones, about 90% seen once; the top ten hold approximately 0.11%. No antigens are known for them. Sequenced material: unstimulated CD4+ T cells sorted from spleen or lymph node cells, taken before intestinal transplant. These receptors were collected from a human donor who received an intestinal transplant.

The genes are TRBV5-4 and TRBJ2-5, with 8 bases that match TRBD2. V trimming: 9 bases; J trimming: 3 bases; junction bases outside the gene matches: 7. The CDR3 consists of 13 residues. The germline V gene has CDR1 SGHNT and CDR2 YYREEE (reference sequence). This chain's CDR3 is CATKTGGEETQYF. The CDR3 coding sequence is TGTGCCACCAAGACGGGGGGGGAAGAGACCCAGTACTTC. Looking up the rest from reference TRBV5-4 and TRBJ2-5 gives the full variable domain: ETGVTQSPTHLIKTRGQQVTLRCSSQSGHNTVSWYQQALGQGPQFIFQYYREEENGRGNFPPRFSGLQFPNYSSELNVNALELDDSALYLCATKTGGEETQYFGPGTRLLVL.

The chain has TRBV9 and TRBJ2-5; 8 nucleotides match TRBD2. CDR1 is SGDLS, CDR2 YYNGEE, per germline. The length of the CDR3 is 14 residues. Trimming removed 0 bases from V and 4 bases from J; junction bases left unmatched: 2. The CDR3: CASSVGAGGETQYF. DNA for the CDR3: TGTGCCAGCAGCGTAGGCGCGGGAGGAGAGACCCAGTACTTC.

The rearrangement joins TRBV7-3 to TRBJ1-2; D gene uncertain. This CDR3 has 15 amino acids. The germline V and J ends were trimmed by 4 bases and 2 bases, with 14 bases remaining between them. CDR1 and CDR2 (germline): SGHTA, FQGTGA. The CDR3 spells CASSSVPTANYGYTF. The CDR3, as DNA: TGTGCCAGCAGCTCCGTCCCCACAGCAAACTATGGCTACACCTTC.

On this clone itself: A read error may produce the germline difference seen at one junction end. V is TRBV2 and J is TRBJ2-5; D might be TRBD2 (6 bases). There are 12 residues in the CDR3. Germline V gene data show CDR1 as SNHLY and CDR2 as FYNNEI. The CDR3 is CASNSGGESLDF. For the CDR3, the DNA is TGTGCCAGCAATTCAGGAGGGGAGAGTTTAGACTTC.

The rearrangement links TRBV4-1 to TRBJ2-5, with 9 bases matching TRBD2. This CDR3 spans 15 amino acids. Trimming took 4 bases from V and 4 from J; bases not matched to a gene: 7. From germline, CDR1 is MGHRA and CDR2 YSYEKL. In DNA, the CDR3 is TGCGCCAGCAGCCCCCCCGGCGGGGGGGGAGAGACCCAGTACTTC. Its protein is CASSPPGGGGETQYF.

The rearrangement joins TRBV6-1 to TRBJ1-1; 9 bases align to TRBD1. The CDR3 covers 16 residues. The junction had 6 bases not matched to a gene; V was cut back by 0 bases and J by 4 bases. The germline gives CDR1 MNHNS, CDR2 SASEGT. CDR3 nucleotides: TGTGCCAGCAGTGAAGCTGTGAGACAGGGGGGCACTGAAGCTTTCTTT. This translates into CASSEAVRQGGTEAFF.

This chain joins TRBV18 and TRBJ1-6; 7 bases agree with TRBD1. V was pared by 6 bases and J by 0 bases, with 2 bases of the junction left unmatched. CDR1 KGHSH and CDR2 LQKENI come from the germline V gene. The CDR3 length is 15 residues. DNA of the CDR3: TGTGCCAGCTCGCAGGGGGTCTCCTATAATTCACCCCTCCACTTT. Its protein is CASSQGVSYNSPLHF.

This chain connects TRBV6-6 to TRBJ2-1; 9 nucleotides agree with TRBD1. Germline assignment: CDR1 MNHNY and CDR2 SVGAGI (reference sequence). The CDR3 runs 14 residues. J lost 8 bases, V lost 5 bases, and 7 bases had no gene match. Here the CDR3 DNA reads TGTGCCAGCAGTACCGGACAGGGGACCGATGAGCAGTTCTTC. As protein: CASSTGQGTDEQFF.

The CDR3 spells CASTMGTDTQYF. The CDR3 DNA reads as TGTGCCTCCACTATGGGCACAGATACGCAGTATTTT. The chain is built from TRBV5-4 and TRBJ2-3; the D is unclear. The V end lost 10 bases, the J end lost 1 base, and 10 bases lay between the germline ends. CDR1 and CDR2 (germline): SGHNT, YYREEE (reference sequence). The CDR3 is 12 residues long.

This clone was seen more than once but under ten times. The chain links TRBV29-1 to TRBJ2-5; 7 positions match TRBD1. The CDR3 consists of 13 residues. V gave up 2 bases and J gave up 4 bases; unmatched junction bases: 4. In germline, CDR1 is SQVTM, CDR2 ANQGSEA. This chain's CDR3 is CSVERNRGETQYF. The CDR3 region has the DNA TGCAGCGTTGAAAGGAACAGGGGAGAGACCCAGTACTTC.

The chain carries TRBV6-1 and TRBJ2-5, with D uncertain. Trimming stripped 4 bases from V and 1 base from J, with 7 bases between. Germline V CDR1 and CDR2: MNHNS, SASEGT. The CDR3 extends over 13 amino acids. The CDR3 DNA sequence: TGTGCCAGCAGTGCGTACATCCAAGAGACCCAGTACTTC. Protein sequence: CASSAYIQETQYF.

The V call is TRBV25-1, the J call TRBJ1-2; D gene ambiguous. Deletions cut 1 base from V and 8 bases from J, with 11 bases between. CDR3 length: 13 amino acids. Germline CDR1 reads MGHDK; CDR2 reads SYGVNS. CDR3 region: CASSELGDPGYTF. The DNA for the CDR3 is TGTGCCAGCAGTGAATTGGGCGACCCAGGCTACACCTTC.

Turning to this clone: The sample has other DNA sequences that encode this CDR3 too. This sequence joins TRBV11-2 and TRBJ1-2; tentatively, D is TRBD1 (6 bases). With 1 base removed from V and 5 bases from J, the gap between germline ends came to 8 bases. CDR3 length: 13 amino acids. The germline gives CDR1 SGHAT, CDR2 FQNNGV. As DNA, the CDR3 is TGTGCCAGCAGCTTAGGGGGGCGGTATGGCTACACCTTC. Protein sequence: CASSLGGRYGYTF.

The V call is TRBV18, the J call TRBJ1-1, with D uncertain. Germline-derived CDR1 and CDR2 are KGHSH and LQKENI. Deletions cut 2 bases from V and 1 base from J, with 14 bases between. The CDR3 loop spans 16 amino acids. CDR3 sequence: CASSPSLGPGNTEAFF. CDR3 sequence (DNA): TGTGCCAGCTCACCATCGTTGGGCCCCGGGAACACTGAAGCTTTCTTT.

CDR3 sequence (DNA): TGTGCCAGCAGTTTACGCTTCGGGCTAGCGATCTCCTACGAGCAGTACTTC. Translation gives CASSLRFGLAISYEQYF. This sequence joins TRBV27 and TRBJ2-7; perhaps TRBD2 as D (6 bases). V dropped 2 bases and J dropped 0 bases, with 17 bases sitting between them. The germline gives CDR1 MNHEY, CDR2 SMNVEV (reference sequence). The CDR3 has 17 residues.